This T cell receptor (beta chain) was observed in a study of shared clonotypes between healthy human individuals. Across the whole study: Contributing individuals were a couple of females and three males aged 18 to 49. Whole-study findings and limits: Sequencing depth was predicted to influence how clonotypes are shared among donors.

In germline, CDR1 is MNHNS, CDR2 SASEGT. The CDR3 is made up of 16 amino acids. V dropped 1 base and J dropped 4; count of bases not matched to a gene: 9. Sequencing used immunoSEQ multiplex PCR; TCRdb keeps in-frame clones, though not all of them. The sample includes about 590,000 clones, nearly 97% of them seen just once. Cells designated naive CD8 were CD45RO-negative and were positively selected for CCR7, with terminally differentiated effector memory CD45RA+ cells excluded. Regarding this clone: Its matching antigen is unknown.

The sequence derives from a woman younger than 45 in good health. The sample taken for sequencing was naive CD8+ T cells sorted from blood. The chain couples TRBV6-1 to TRBJ2-7; TRBD1 matches at 8 bases. The DNA of the CDR3 is TGTGCCAGCAGTGAAGGCATGGACAGGGCAGTATACGAGCAGTACTTC. Translation gives CASSEGMDRAVYEQYF.